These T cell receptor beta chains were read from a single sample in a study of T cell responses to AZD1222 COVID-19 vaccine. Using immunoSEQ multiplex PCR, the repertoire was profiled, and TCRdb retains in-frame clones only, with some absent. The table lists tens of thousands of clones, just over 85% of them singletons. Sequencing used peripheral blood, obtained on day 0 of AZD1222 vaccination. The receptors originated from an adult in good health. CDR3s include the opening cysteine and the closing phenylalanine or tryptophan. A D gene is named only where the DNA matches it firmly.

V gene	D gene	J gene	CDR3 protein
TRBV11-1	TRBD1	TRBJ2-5	CASSSGGGETQYF
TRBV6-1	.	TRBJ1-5	CASSERLGNQPQHF
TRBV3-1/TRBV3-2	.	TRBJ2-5	CASSLIRFSQETQYF
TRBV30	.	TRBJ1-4	CAWSTQWTATNEKLFF
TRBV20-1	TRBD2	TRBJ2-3	CSASLGAGEADTQYF
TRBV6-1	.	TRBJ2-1	CASSEGRGPYNEQFF
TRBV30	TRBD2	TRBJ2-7	CASDPGGGEQYF
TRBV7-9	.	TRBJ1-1	CASSLEARTEAFF
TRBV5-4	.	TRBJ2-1	CASSPPGASSYNEQFF
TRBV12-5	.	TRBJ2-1	CASGLVPGNEQFF
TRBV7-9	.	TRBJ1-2	CASSPTGPFGYTF
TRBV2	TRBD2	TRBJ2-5	CASSGGIGRAFQETQYF
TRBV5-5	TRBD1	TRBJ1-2	CASSIGTVTGYTF
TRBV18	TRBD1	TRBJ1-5	CASSPGTGINQPQHF
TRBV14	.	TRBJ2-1	CASSQVGGSFMVNNEQFF
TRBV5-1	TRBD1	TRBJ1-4	CASSLGQGANEKLFF
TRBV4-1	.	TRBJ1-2	CASSQELGTGNYGYTF
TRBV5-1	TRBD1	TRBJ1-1	CASNQGGNTEAFF
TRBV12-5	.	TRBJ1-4	CASGLGQWNNEKLFF
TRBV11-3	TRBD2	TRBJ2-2	CASSLGTSGLAAGELFF
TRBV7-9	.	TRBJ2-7	CASSSRQRTYEQYF
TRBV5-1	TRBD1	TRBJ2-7	CASSLRTGQGYEQYF
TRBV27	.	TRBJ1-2	CASSFAANYGYTF
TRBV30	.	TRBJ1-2	CAWSFPGGNYGYTF
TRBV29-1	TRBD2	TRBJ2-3	CSVVPSGTTDTQYF
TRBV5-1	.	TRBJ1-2	CASSLDTRPGGGGYTF
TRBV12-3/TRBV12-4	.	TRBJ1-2	CASSLGQGGGYTF
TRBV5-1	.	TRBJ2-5	CASSLYDAQETQYF
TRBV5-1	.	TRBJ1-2	CASSREGGYYGYTF
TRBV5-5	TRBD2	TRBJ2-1	CASSLRLAGAWDEQFF
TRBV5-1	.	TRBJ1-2	CASSVNAGVRDGYTF
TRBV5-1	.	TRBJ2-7	CASSLASPGSYEQYF
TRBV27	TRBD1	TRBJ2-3	CASSLSGHRGTQYF
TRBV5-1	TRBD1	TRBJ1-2	CASSLLAGTGSGYTF
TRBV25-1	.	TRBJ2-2	CASSVRDPRSGELFF
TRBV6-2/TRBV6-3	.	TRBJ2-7	CASSYSGIRPPYEQYF
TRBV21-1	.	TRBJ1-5	CASMRQGVGPQHF
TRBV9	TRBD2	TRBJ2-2	CASSVTSGTGELFF
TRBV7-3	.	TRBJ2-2	CASSLKVAGPSGELFF
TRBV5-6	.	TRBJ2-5	CASSLGAGSHQVETQYF
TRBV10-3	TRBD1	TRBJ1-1	CATTPGQGRVTEAFF
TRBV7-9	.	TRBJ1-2	CASSTAGAALGYTF
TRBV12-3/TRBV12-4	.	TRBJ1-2	CASRLADGYTF
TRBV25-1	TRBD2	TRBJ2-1	CASSVAGGQSEQFF
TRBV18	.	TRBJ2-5	CASSPDASGQETQYF
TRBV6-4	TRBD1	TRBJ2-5	CASSDVVGRGQEETQYF